One and the same sample provided the 21 T cell receptor beta chains below, sequenced in a study of T cells in Graves' hyperthyroidism and ophthalmopathy (dated 2019 in TCRdb). The library was obtained by multiplex PCR. Sequenced on an Illumina HiSeq 2000. TCR beta CDR3 regions were amplified from RNA transcripts. The TCR CDR3 was subjected to a first round of RT-PCR using the HTBI primer set and the Qiagen OneStep RT-PCR kit. TCRdb redid the processing of the public reads, applying fastp at Q25 and MiXCR, and retained in-frame beta chains. Rows are unified per CDR3 protein, each entry keeping the most common DNA and genes. The sample table contains 370,000 or so distinct CDR3 sequences; only one count was recorded for roughly 14% of them. About 20% of the sample is taken by the ten largest. Material: blood. Receptors originate from a man aged 30-40 years with Graves' hyperthyroidism that later progressed to Graves' ophthalmopathy.

There are many counts of this clonotype. This chain connects TRBV11-1 to TRBJ1-5, with D maybe TRBD1 (5 bases). Germline V CDR1 and CDR2: SGHAT, FQDESV (reference sequence). This CDR3 region has 13 residues. Between the trimmed V and J ends, which lost 4 bases and 7 bases, there was a span of 11 bases. CDR3: CASSSGTGQPQHF. DNA for the CDR3: TGTGCCAGCAGCTCCGGGACGGGGCAGCCCCAGCATTTT.

Written as DNA, the CDR3 is TGTGCCAGTCTTGGAGCGAACACCGGGGAGCTGTTTTTT. It yields the protein CASLGANTGELFF. The chain employs TRBV5-4 and TRBJ2-2; unclear D gene. The CDR3 extends over 13 amino acids. Trimming shortened V by 8 bases and J by 0 bases, and 8 bases separated the two germline ends. The V gene's germline CDR1 is SGHNT and CDR2 YYREEE (reference sequence).

Comments on this clonotype: A much larger clone differs by one base, so this may be a read error. This rearrangement joins TRBV19 to TRBJ2-5, with 7 bases matching TRBD1. CDR1 is LNHDA, CDR2 SQIVND, per germline (reference sequence). The CDR3 length is 15 residues. CDR3 DNA sequence: TGTGCCAGTAGTATTCAGCGACAGGGAACAGAGTCCCAGTACTTC. Protein: CASSIQRQGTESQYF.

J is TRBJ1-2 and V is TRBV5-1; D is ambiguous. Trimming pared 4 bases from V and 5 bases from J, leaving 18 bases between. The CDR3 runs 15 residues. CDR1 is SGHRS, CDR2 YFSETQ, per germline. The CDR3 bases are TGCGCCAGCAGCAACGGTGCTACCGGCTTTTATGGCTACACCTTC. Amino acids: CASSNGATGFYGYTF.

This clonotype was counted ten times or more. CDR3 nucleotide sequence: TGTGCCAGCAACAAACAGCATTATAGCAATCAGCCCCAGCATTTT. Its translation is CASNKQHYSNQPQHF. The rearrangement links TRBV6-2 or TRBV6-3 to TRBJ1-5; D call uncertain. The ends were cut back, 7 bases at V and 0 bases at J, with 13 bases in the middle. Germline CDR1 is MNHEY and CDR2 is SVGEGT. This CDR3 is built from 15 residues.

The sample holds a few counts of this clonotype. The chain has TRBV12-3 or TRBV12-4 and TRBJ1-5; no clear D. The CDR3 loop spans 15 amino acids. V lost 6 bases and J 3 bases, leaving 15 bases between the germline ends. CDR3 in amino acids: CASSRGSKNNQPQHF. CDR3 sequence (DNA): TGTGCCAGCAGCCGAGGGTCGAAGAACAATCAGCCCCAGCATTTT.

With regard to this clonotype: A much larger clone is a single base away; this may be a read error. The chain employs TRBV11-2 and TRBJ2-7, with 8 bases lining up with TRBD2. Germline CDR1 is SGHAT and CDR2 is FQNNGV. This CDR3 comprises 16 residues. The CDR3 spells CASSLAGGGIPYERYF. The DNA of the CDR3 is TGTGCCAGCAGCTTGGCCGGCGGGGGGATACCCTACGAGCGGTACTTC. The full variable domain, with the rest looked up from reference TRBV11-2 and TRBJ2-7, is EAGVAQSPRYKIIEKRQSVAFWCNPISGHATLYWYQQILGQGPKLLIQFQNNGVVDDSQLPKDRFSAERLKGVDSTLKIQPAKLEDSAVYLCASSLAGGGIPYERYFGPGTRLTVT.

The chain joins TRBV15 to TRBJ1-6; 8 bases are a match to TRBD1. The V gene end was trimmed by 3 bases and the J gene end by 4 bases; junction bases not matched to a gene: 2. The CDR3 totals 15 residues. The germline gives CDR1 LNHNV, CDR2 YYDKDF (reference sequence). This CDR3 reads CATSSNRGYNSPLHF. The CDR3 nucleotides are TGTGCCACCAGCAGCAACAGGGGGTATAATTCACCCCTCCACTTT.

This clonotype was recorded at least ten times. The junction does not match germline at one end; this may be a read error. This chain links TRBV11-2 with TRBJ2-7, with 10 bases matching TRBD1. The germline CDR1 and CDR2 sequences are SGHAT and FQNNGV. The CDR3 consists of 16 residues. For the CDR3, the DNA is TGTGCCAGCACCTTACCGCGGGGGACAGGGGACTACGAGCAGTACTTC. Translated: CASTLPRGTGDYEQYF.

Concerning this clonotype itself: Possible read error: a much larger clone is one base away. The rearrangement joins TRBV3-1 to TRBJ1-5; 9 bases agree with TRBD1. Germline CDR1 reads LGHDT; CDR2 reads YNNKEL (reference sequence). The CDR3 runs 14 residues. Trimming at V came to 7 bases and at J to 6 bases, leaving 7 bases not matched to a gene. CDR3: CASIRTGGGQPQHF. DNA of the CDR3: TGTGCCAGCATCCGAACAGGGGGCGGTCAGCCCCAGCATTTT. Drawing the rest from reference TRBV3-1 and TRBJ1-5, the complete variable domain is DTAVSQTPKYLVTQMGNDKSIKCEQNLGHDTMYWYKQDSKKFLKIMFSYNNKELIINETVPNRFSPKSPDKAHLNLHINSLELGDSAVYFCASIRTGGGQPQHFGDGTRLSIL.

The chain links TRBV5-1 to TRBJ1-3; the D gene is possibly TRBD1 (6 bases). The germline V gene has CDR1 SGHRS and CDR2 YFSETQ. V was pared by 3 bases and J by 4 bases, with 14 bases between. This CDR3 comprises 15 residues. The CDR3 loop is CASSYDTGTGNTIYF. Written as DNA, the CDR3 is TGCGCCAGCAGCTACGATACCGGGACAGGAAACACCATATATTTT.

The rearrangement links TRBV5-1 to TRBJ2-5; D is unresolved. The V gene lost 6 bases and the J gene lost 4 bases, with 10 bases spanning the gap. Looked up from germline, CDR1 is SGHRS and CDR2 is YFSETQ. The CDR3 has 12 residues. The CDR3: CASMRIGETQYF. CDR3 bases: TGCGCCAGCATGCGGATTGGAGAGACCCAGTACTTC.

In its sample, this clonotype was seen many times. V and J are TRBV2 and TRBJ1-2, with D unclear. CDR1 is SNHLY and CDR2 is FYNNEI in the germline V gene. V was shortened by 3 bases and J by 3 bases, with 11 bases between the two germline ends. The CDR3 contains 14 residues. The CDR3 loop is CASSDRRLDYGYTF. Written as DNA, the CDR3 is TGTGCCAGCAGTGACAGGCGATTAGACTATGGCTACACCTTC.

The chain is built from TRBV5-1 and TRBJ1-5; possible D gene TRBD1, 6 bases. This CDR3 has 15 residues. Germline CDR1 SGHRS, CDR2 YFSETQ. V dropped 2 bases and J dropped 0 bases, with 9 bases sitting between them. The CDR3 DNA follows: TGCGCCAGCAGCTTACAGGGTGGTAGCAATCAGCCCCAGCATTTT. Translating gives CASSLQGGSNQPQHF. The full variable domain, rest sourced from reference TRBV5-1 and TRBJ1-5, is KAGVTQTPRYLIKTRGQQVTLSCSPISGHRSVSWYQQTPGQGLQFLFEYFSETQRNKGNFPGRFSGRQFSNSRSEMNVSTLELGDSALYLCASSLQGGSNQPQHFGDGTRLSIL.

This clonotype was seen ten or more times. The chain uses TRBV28 and TRBJ1-2; 10 nucleotides match TRBD1. After removal of 5 bases from V and 7 bases from J, the junction contained 10 bases not matched to a gene. Germline CDR1 and CDR2: MDHEN and SYDVKM. CDR3 length: 15 amino acids. The CDR3 coding sequence is TGTGCCAGCAGTACCTTCGGGACAGGGGTGGTTGGCTACACCTTC. This translates into CASSTFGTGVVGYTF.

This clonotype was seen at least ten times. CDR3 coding DNA: TGTGCCAGCAGCCGAGTGAATGAGCAGTTCTTC. It yields the protein CASSRVNEQFF. This chain uses TRBV12-3 or TRBV12-4 with TRBJ2-1; D remains unclear. Trimming stripped 6 bases from V and 7 bases from J, with 7 bases between. The CDR3 loop spans 11 amino acids.

This clonotype was recorded at least ten times. The chain carries TRBV2 and TRBJ1-5; the D is unclear. The CDR3 contains 15 residues. Germline V CDR1 and CDR2: SNHLY, FYNNEI. Deletions cut 6 bases from V and 0 bases from J, with 12 bases between. CDR3 bases: TGTGCCAGCAGACCTGGGGTACATAGCAATCAGCCCCAGCATTTT. Translation gives CASRPGVHSNQPQHF.

The chain recombines TRBV6-4 with TRBJ1-1; weak D call: TRBD1 (5 bases). Per the germline V gene, CDR1 is MRHNA and CDR2 is SNTAGT. The CDR3 covers 15 residues. V was pared by 3 bases and J by 1 base, with 12 bases between. The CDR3 is CASSENPGPNTEAFF. In nucleotides, the CDR3 is TGTGCCAGCAGTGAGAATCCGGGACCGAACACTGAAGCTTTCTTT.

In this sample, this clonotype turned up many times. V gene TRBV30 combines with J gene TRBJ2-7, with 9 bases aligning to TRBD2. Germline CDR1 reads GTSNPN; CDR2 reads SVGIG (reference sequence). Trimming at V came to 0 bases and at J to 5 bases, leaving 14 bases not matched to a gene. The CDR3 totals 17 residues. This CDR3 reads CAWSVRSRASGVNEQYF. The CDR3, as DNA: TGTGCCTGGAGTGTACGATCAAGGGCTAGCGGGGTGAACGAGCAGTACTTC.

This clonotype was detected a few times. The rearrangement uses TRBV20-1 and TRBJ2-4; D is unclear. V lost 0 bases to trimming and J lost 4 bases, with 19 bases between them. CDR1 and CDR2 from the germline V gene are DFQATT and SNEGSKA (reference sequence). The CDR3 sequence is 17 residues long. The CDR3 DNA is TGCAGTGCTAGAGATCCGTTGGCAGCTCAGCCAAAAAACATTCAGTACTTC. Its protein product is CSARDPLAAQPKNIQYF.

This clonotype was counted only a few times. This chain links TRBV20-1 with TRBJ1-5; TRBD1 matches at 9 bases. V lost 3 bases, J lost 2 bases, and 5 bases stayed unmatched. Germline lookup yields CDR1 DFQATT and CDR2 SNEGSKA (reference sequence). This CDR3 has 15 residues. This CDR3 is CSARLGQGRNQPQHF. The CDR3 DNA is TGCAGTGCTAGGTTGGGACAGGGTCGCAATCAGCCCCAGCATTTT.